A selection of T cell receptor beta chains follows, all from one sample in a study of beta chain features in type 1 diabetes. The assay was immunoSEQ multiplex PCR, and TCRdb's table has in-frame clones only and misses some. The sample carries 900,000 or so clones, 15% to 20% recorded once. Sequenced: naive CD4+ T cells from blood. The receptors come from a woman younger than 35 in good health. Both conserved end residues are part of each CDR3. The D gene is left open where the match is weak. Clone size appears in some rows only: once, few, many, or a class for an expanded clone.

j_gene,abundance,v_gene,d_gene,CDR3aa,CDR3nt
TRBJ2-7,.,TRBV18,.,CASSPTSRGSGTYEQYF,TGTGCCAGCTCACCGACGAGTCGGGGGTCGGGGACCTACGAGCAGTACTTC
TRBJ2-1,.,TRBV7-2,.,CASSLFHEQFF,TGTGCCAGCAGCTTATTCCATGAGCAGTTCTTC
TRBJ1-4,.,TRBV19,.,CASRDRTSEKLFF,TGTGCCAGTAGGGACAGAACGAGTGAAAAACTGTTTTTT
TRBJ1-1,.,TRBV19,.,CASSIIAGVMNTEAFF,TGTGCCAGTAGTATAATTGCGGGGGTAATGAACACTGAAGCTTTCTTT
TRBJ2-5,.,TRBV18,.,CASSPPTRETQYF,TGTGCCAGCTCACCCCCTACACGGGAGACCCAGTACTTC
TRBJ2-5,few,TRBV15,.,CATSMDRDGETQYF,TGTGCCACCAGCATGGACAGAGATGGAGAGACCCAGTACTTC
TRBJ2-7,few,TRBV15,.,CATSRDLVEQYF,TGTGCCACCAGCAGAGATTTAGTCGAGCAGTACTTC
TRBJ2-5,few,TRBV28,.,CASSGGPPVQETQYF,TGTGCCAGCAGCGGGGGACCTCCTGTCCAAGAGACCCAGTACTTC
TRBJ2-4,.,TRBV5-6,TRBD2,CASAPRGVVKNIQYF,TGTGCCAGCGCACCGCGGGGGGTGGTCAAAAACATTCAGTACTTC
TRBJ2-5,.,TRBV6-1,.,CASSAFRETQYF,TGTGCCAGCAGTGCGTTTAGGGAGACCCAGTACTTC
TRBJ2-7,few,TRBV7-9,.,CASSSSPYEQYF,TGTGCCAGCAGCTCGAGTCCCTACGAGCAGTACTTC
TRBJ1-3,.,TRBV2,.,CASSVVNTIYF,TGTGCCAGCAGTGTCGTTAACACCATATATTTT
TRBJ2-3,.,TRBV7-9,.,CASSSDLADTQYF,TGTGCCAGCAGCTCGGACTTAGCAGATACGCAGTATTTT
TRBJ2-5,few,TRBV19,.,CASSIDRDQETQYF,TGTGCCAGTAGTATAGACCGGGACCAAGAGACCCAGTACTTC
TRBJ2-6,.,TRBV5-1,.,CASSTTTINSGANVLTF,TGCGCCAGCAGCACCACGACGATAAATTCTGGGGCCAACGTCCTGACTTTC
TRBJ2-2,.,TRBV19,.,CASSSGTPWSGELFF,TGTGCCAGTAGTAGTGGGACACCCTGGTCCGGGGAGCTGTTTTTT
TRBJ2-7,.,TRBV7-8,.,CASSRSYEQYF,TGTGCCAGCAGCCGGAGCTACGAGCAGTACTTC
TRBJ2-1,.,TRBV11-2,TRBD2,CASSLGLADLDEQFF,TGTGCCAGCAGCTTGGGACTAGCGGATCTGGATGAGCAGTTCTTC
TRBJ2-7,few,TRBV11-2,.,CASSPTAYEQYF,TGTGCCAGCAGCCCGACCGCCTACGAGCAGTACTTC
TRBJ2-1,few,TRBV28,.,CASSLSQGPYNEQFF,TGTGCCAGCAGTTTAAGCCAGGGGCCCTACAATGAGCAGTTCTTC
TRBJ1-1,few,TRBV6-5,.,CASSYSRQNTEAFF,TGTGCCAGCAGTTATAGCAGGCAGAACACTGAAGCTTTCTTT
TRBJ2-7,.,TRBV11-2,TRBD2,CASSSSSGSSYEQYF,TGTGCCAGCAGCTCCTCTAGCGGGAGCTCTTACGAGCAGTACTTC
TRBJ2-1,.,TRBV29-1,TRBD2,CSVAFRSGMTNEQFF,TGCAGCGTCGCCTTTCGTAGCGGGATGACAAATGAGCAGTTCTTC
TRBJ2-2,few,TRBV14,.,CASSPATGNTGELFF,TGTGCCAGCAGCCCGGCGACAGGGAACACCGGGGAGCTGTTTTTT
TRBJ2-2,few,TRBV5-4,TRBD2,CASSLAGLAGANTGELFF,TGTGCCAGCAGCTTGGCCGGACTAGCGGGAGCCAACACCGGGGAGCTGTTTTTT
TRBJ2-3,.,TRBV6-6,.,CASRRDSGDTQYF,TGTGCCAGCAGACGGGACTCTGGAGATACGCAGTATTTT
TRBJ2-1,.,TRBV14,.,CASSQDLRNEQFF,TGTGCCAGCAGCCAAGATTTGAGGAATGAGCAGTTCTTC
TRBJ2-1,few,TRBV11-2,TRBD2,CASNYAGLAGSYNEQFF,TGTGCCAGCAACTACGCCGGACTAGCGGGTTCCTACAATGAGCAGTTCTTC
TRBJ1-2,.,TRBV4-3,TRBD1,CASSQPGQGLSGYTF,TGCGCCAGCAGCCAACCCGGACAGGGTTTGAGTGGCTACACCTTC
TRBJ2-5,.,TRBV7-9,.,CASSLQETQYF,TGTGCCAGCAGTTTGCAAGAGACCCAGTACTTC
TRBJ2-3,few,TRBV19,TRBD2,CASSSRGGPSTDTQYF,TGTGCCAGTAGTAGCCGCGGGGGGCCAAGCACAGATACGCAGTATTTT
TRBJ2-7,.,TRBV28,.,CASSQDSPFGQYF,TGTGCCAGCAGCCAGGACAGTCCCTTTGGGCAGTACTTC
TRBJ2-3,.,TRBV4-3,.,CASSRTSGSTDTQYF,TGCGCCAGCAGCCGAACCAGCGGGAGCACAGATACGCAGTATTTT
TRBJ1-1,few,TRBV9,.,CASSVSVMNTEAFF,TGTGCCAGCAGCGTTTCCGTTATGAACACTGAAGCTTTCTTT
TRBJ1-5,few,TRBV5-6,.,CASSFWGRQENQPQHF,TGTGCCAGCAGCTTCTGGGGGCGTCAGGAAAATCAGCCCCAGCATTTT
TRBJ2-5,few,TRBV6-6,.,CASKTLGRIQETQYF,TGTGCCAGCAAGACCCTCGGGCGTATCCAAGAGACCCAGTACTTC
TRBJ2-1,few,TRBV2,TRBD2,CASRREAPQQFF,TGTGCCAGCAGGCGGGAGGCCCCCCAGCAGTTCTTC
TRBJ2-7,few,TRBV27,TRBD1,CASSSKPGQNYEQYF,TGTGCCAGCAGTTCAAAACCGGGACAGAACTACGAGCAGTACTTC
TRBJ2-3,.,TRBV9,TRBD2,CASSRTTSGRGDTQYF,TGTGCCAGCAGCCGAACAACTAGCGGGAGGGGAGATACGCAGTATTTT
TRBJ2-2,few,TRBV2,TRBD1,CASSKSGTGGPGELFF,TGTGCCAGCAGTAAATCCGGGACAGGCGGCCCCGGGGAGCTGTTTTTT
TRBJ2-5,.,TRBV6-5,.,CASSYDLYQETQYF,TGTGCCAGCAGTTATGATCTGTACCAAGAGACCCAGTACTTC
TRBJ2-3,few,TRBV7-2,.,CASNQIGFPTDTQYF,TGTGCCAGCAACCAAATTGGGTTTCCGACAGATACGCAGTATTTT
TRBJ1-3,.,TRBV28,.,CASSLSAGGNTIYF,TGTGCCAGCAGTTTATCGGCAGGGGGAAACACCATATATTTT
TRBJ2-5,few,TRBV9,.,CASSPGSRLQETQYF,TGTGCCAGCAGCCCCGGATCTAGACTCCAAGAGACCCAGTACTTC
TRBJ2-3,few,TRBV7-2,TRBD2,CASSLGLAGATDTQYF,TGTGCCAGCAGCTTAGGACTAGCGGGTGCCACAGATACGCAGTATTTT
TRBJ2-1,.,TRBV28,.,CASKGVSYNEQFF,TGTGCCAGCAAGGGGGTTAGCTACAATGAGCAGTTCTTC
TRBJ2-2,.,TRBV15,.,CATSRDSSTGELFF,TGTGCCACCAGCAGAGATTCGAGCACCGGGGAGCTGTTTTTT
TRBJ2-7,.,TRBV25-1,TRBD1,CASSEGFGRGRVLPEQYF,TGTGCCAGCAGTGAAGGTTTCGGCAGGGGGCGAGTTCTGCCCGAGCAGTACTTC
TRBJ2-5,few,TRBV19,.,CASSIVLQETQYF,TGTGCCAGTAGTATAGTGCTCCAAGAGACCCAGTACTTC
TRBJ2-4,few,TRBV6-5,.,CASSSLEAKNIQYF,TGTGCCAGCAGTTCTCTCGAGGCCAAAAACATTCAGTACTTC
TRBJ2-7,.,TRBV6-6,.,CASSYTVTHEQYF,TGTGCCAGCAGTTACACCGTGACACACGAGCAGTACTTC
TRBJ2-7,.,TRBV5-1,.,CASSTQDQQYF,TGCGCCAGCAGCACCCAGGATCAGCAGTACTTC
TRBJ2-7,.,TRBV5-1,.,CASSLDSRHEQYF,TGCGCCAGCAGCCTCGATAGCCGCCACGAGCAGTACTTC
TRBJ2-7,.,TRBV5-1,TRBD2,CASSPTSGSFSEQYF,TGCGCCAGCAGCCCAACTAGCGGGAGTTTCTCCGAGCAGTACTTC
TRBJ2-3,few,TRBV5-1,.,CASSAGQSPATQYF,TGCGCCAGCAGCGCGGGACAGAGCCCGGCTACGCAGTATTTT